Sequencing of this T cell receptor (beta chain) was carried out in a study of blood T cell repertoires in COVID-19. Study at large: Whether acute or convalescent, the COVID-19 samples came from the United States, Italy and Spain.

The assay was immunoSEQ multiplex PCR, and TCRdb's table has in-frame clones only and misses some. The sample includes approximately 380,000 clones, approximately 90% of them seen just once. From germline, CDR1 is SGHTA and CDR2 FQGNSA. The CDR3 sequence is 16 residues long. J lost 4 bases, V lost 5 bases, and 9 bases had no gene match. Within the 2 weeks before study entry, each person in the exposed group met a COVID-19 case. The genes are TRBV7-2 and TRBJ2-5; 11 nucleotides line up with TRBD2. The source of this sequence is a woman between 40 and 55 years old who had been exposed to COVID-19. The sample taken for sequencing was PBMCs or T cells enriched from blood (not recorded which). CDR3: CASSPVKLAGVETQYF. CDR3 sequence (DNA): TGTGCCAGCAGCCCAGTCAAACTAGCGGGGGTAGAGACCCAGTACTTC.